The sequence of this T cell receptor (beta chain) was determined in a study of cytomegalovirus exposure and HLA in healthy donors. The PCR contained 60 Vbeta and 13 Jbeta primers. The assay was immunoSEQ multiplex PCR, and TCRdb's table has in-frame clones only and misses some. The listing records roughly 90,000 clones. Germline trimming cut 2 bases from V and 1 base from J; bases unmatched to any gene: 9. Germline CDR1 GTSNPN, CDR2 SVGIG (reference sequence). The CDR3 totals 18 residues. Specimen: PBMCs. The chain has TRBV30 and TRBJ2-6, with 9 bases identical to TRBD2. The TCR originated in a man aged 45-60 years in good health and CMV-seropositive. CDR3 sequence: CAWSSGRTYRSGANVLTF. DNA of the CDR3: TGTGCCTGGAGTAGCGGGAGGACCTACAGGTCTGGGGCCAACGTCCTGACTTTC.